These 26 T cell receptor beta chains share one sample of origin, sequenced in a study of blood T cells in healthy people across ages (dated by TCRdb to the mid-2010s). Library construction relied on 5' RACE. Sequencing used an Illumina HiSeq 2500. A second PCR of about 6 to 11 cycles was performed with a sample-barcoded 5' primer and a J-beta primer mix. The public reads were reanalyzed by TCRdb: fastp trimming at Q25, MiXCR alignment, in-frame beta chains only. CDR3 protein duplicates are merged, each entry listing the most common genes and DNA. For this sample the table gives about 1.6 million distinct CDR3 sequences, of which roughly 32% were detected only once. The top ten constitute around 11% of the sample. Specimen: blood. The source of these receptors is a woman in her 30s in good health.

The chain combines TRBV3-1 with TRBJ1-1; D unclear. Germline V CDR1 and CDR2: LGHDT, YNNKEL (reference sequence). This CDR3 is built from 14 residues. With 4 bases removed from V and 4 bases from J, the gap between germline ends came to 13 bases. CDR3 sequence: CASSRRGSGTEAFF. CDR3 DNA: TGTGCCAGCAGCCGTAGAGGGAGCGGCACTGAAGCTTTCTTT.

This clonotype showed up many times. The chain employs TRBV12-3 or TRBV12-4 and TRBJ2-7, with TRBD2 as a possible D gene (7 bases). The V end lost 8 bases, the J end lost 3 bases, and 20 bases lay between the germline ends. The CDR3 covers 15 residues. The CDR3 reads CASSPPAGEGYEQYF. In DNA form, the CDR3 reads TGTGCCAGCTCCCCCCCGGCAGGGGAGGGCTACGAGCAGTACTTC.

The V call is TRBV6-4, the J call TRBJ2-5; TRBD2 matches 9 bases. The DNA matches TRBJ2-7 better at its end, which makes the J call doubtful. Germline values: CDR1 MRHNA, CDR2 SNTAGT. This CDR3 is built from 17 residues. CDR3 in amino acids: CASSGIGIAGGGHEQYF. CDR3 bases: TGTGCCAGCAGTGGCATAGGAATTGCGGGAGGGGGCCACGAGCAGTACTTC.

The genes are TRBV15 and TRBJ2-6; D is undetermined. The germline V and J ends were trimmed by 3 bases and 0 bases, with 6 bases remaining between them. This CDR3 is 15 amino acids long. Germline-derived CDR1 and CDR2 are LNHNV and YYDKDF (reference sequence). The CDR3 sequence is CATSSDVSGANVLTF. CDR3 nucleotides: TGTGCCACCAGCAGTGACGTCTCTGGGGCCAACGTCCTGACTTTC.

In this sample, this clonotype turned up a few times. J is TRBJ1-1 and V is TRBV6-1; unclear D gene. V shed 1 base and J shed 3 bases, with 12 bases lying between them. Looked up from germline, CDR1 is MNHNS and CDR2 is SASEGT. The CDR3 totals 15 residues. The CDR3 coding sequence is TGTGCCAGCAGTGAAGGGTCCGGGGTGGACACTGAAGCTTTCTTT. Translation gives CASSEGSGVDTEAFF.

This clonotype was observed many times. The CDR3 DNA reads as TGCAGCGTTGAAGATAACGGGATGTATGGCTACACCTTC. Protein sequence: CSVEDNGMYGYTF. This chain uses TRBV29-1 with TRBJ1-2; no clear D. The CDR3 sequence is 13 residues long. Trimming stripped 0 bases from V and 5 bases from J, with 10 bases between. Germline V lookup: CDR1 SQVTM, CDR2 ANQGSEA.

The V gene is TRBV6-2 or TRBV6-3, the J gene TRBJ2-5; the match to TRBD2 covers 12 bases. CDR3 length: 14 residues. The trim removed 8 bases at V and 5 bases at J, leaving 6 bases unmatched. CDR1 and CDR2 (germline): MNHEY, SVGEGT. CDR3 in DNA: TGTGCCAGCCGGCGGACTAGCGGGGCCGAGACCCAGTACTTC. Amino acids: CASRRTSGAETQYF.

The genes are TRBV7-7 and TRBJ1-2; D gene uncertain. Trimming took 7 bases from V and 4 from J, leaving 13 bases between them. The germline V gene encodes CDR1 SSHAT and CDR2 FNYEAQ (reference sequence). The CDR3 runs 13 residues. This chain's CDR3 is CASIARGSYGYTF. CDR3 coding DNA: TGTGCCAGCATCGCCCGCGGGTCCTATGGCTACACCTTC.

This clonotype was observed a handful of times. The rearrangement joins TRBV6-5 to TRBJ2-1; D unresolved. Germline CDR1 reads MNHEY; CDR2 reads SVGAGI. V was clipped by 6 bases and J by 9 bases, with 18 bases between them. The CDR3 covers 14 residues. The CDR3: CASREFSGTGEQFF. The CDR3 DNA sequence: TGTGCCAGCAGGGAGTTTTCTGGTACCGGTGAGCAGTTCTTC.

The genes are TRBV12-3 or TRBV12-4 and TRBJ1-1; 8 nucleotides align to TRBD1. V shed 5 bases and J 8 bases; nucleotides not matched to a gene: 10. The CDR3 contains 14 residues. The CDR3 loop reads CASSPRTGSREAFF. CDR3 coding DNA: TGTGCCAGCAGTCCCCGGACAGGGAGCCGCGAAGCTTTCTTT.

In its sample, this clonotype was seen a few times. V is TRBV29-1 and J is TRBJ2-7; D ambiguous. This CDR3 is 13 amino acids long. The V and J ends lost 3 bases and 3 bases respectively, with 12 bases between them. Germline V gives CDR1 SQVTM, CDR2 ANQGSEA. Here the CDR3 reads CSVDLGSNYEQYF. Here the CDR3 DNA reads TGCAGCGTTGATCTGGGGTCTAACTACGAGCAGTACTTC.

This clonotype came up a few times. V is TRBV20-1 and J is TRBJ2-7, with 8 bases that match TRBD1. The CDR3 is made up of 13 amino acids. V gave up 5 bases and J gave up 3 bases; unmatched junction bases: 6. Germline V gene data show CDR1 as DFQATT and CDR2 as SNEGSKA (reference sequence). CDR3 protein: CSAVLDRVYEQYF. CDR3 DNA: TGCAGTGCTGTGCTGGACAGGGTCTACGAGCAGTACTTC.

This chain joins TRBV2 and TRBJ1-1; D not certain. Looked up from germline, CDR1 is SNHLY and CDR2 is FYNNEI. This CDR3 contains 14 residues. Deletions cut 5 bases from V and 1 base from J, with 11 bases between. The CDR3 DNA follows: TGTGCCAGCAGTTGGGCAGTTACGAACACTGAAGCTTTCTTT. Its translation: CASSWAVTNTEAFF.

With respect to this clonotype: A much larger clonotype is one base distant, so this may be a read error. V usage is TRBV29-1 and J usage is TRBJ2-5, with D possibly being TRBD1 or TRBD2 (6 bases each). The germline gives CDR1 SQVTM, CDR2 ANQGSEA. Trimming pared 3 bases from V and 13 bases from J, leaving 18 bases between. The CDR3 has 12 amino acids. CDR3 DNA: TGCAGCGTTGACGAGGGGGGTGATCAGCGGTACTTC. Translating gives CSVDEGGDQRYF.

Regarding this clonotype: A junction end diverges from the germline sequence, so it may reflect a read error. The chain recombines TRBV7-3 with TRBJ2-1; the D gene is possibly TRBD2 (6 bases). This CDR3 region has 18 residues. Germline loops: CDR1 SGHTA, CDR2 FQGTGA. In nucleotides, the CDR3 is TGTGCCAGCAGCTTAGAGGCGCCCCTGGCCGGGAGCTACAATAAGCAGTTCTTC. This translates into CASSLEAPLAGSYNKQFF. Looking up the rest from reference TRBV7-3 and TRBJ2-1 gives the full variable domain: GAGVSQTPSNKVTEKGKYVELRCDPISGHTALYWYRQSLGQGPEFLIYFQGTGAADDSGLPNDRFFAVRPEGSVSTLKIQRTERGDSAVYLCASSLEAPLAGSYNKQFFGPGTRLTVL.

This clonotype turned up a few times. The chain couples TRBV28 to TRBJ1-1, with 8 nucleotides matching TRBD1. Trimming took 7 bases from V and 9 from J; bases not matched to a gene: 16. This CDR3 is built from 15 residues. Germline loops: CDR1 MDHEN, CDR2 SYDVKM. The chain's CDR3 is CASTKGQGRNGKAFF. DNA of the CDR3: TGTGCCAGCACCAAAGGACAGGGAAGGAATGGTAAAGCTTTCTTT.

This clonotype turned up a few times. J is TRBJ1-5 and V is TRBV20-1; D ambiguous. CDR1 is DFQATT and CDR2 is SNEGSKA in the germline V gene (reference sequence). V was cut by 1 base and J by 2 bases, with 9 bases left in between. The CDR3 totals 14 residues. CDR3 coding DNA: TGCAGTGCTAGAGGAAGTAGGGGCAATCAGCCCCAGCATTTT. As protein: CSARGSRGNQPQHF.

The chain combines TRBV2 with TRBJ2-4; 7 positions match TRBD1. The V and J ends lost 5 bases and 14 bases, in that order; junction bases with no gene match: 18. Germline CDR1 SNHLY, CDR2 FYNNEI. The CDR3 extends over 15 amino acids. The DNA for the CDR3 is TGTGCCAGCAGTTCAGGCGCCGGGGACAGCGTGTTCGAGTACTTC. As protein: CASSSGAGDSVFEYF.

CDR3 sequence (DNA): TGTGCCAGCAGTTACATGGGAGGTACGCAGTATTTT. Its translation is CASSYMGGTQYF. The V call is TRBV6-5, the J call TRBJ2-3; maybe TRBD2 (6 bases). This CDR3 is 12 amino acids long. Trimming took 2 bases from V and 8 from J, leaving 8 bases between them. Germline CDR1 MNHEY, CDR2 SVGAGI.

The gene calls are TRBV6-1 and TRBJ2-2, with TRBD1 as a possible D gene (6 bases). CDR3 length equals 15 residues. V was shortened by 1 base and J by 7 bases, with 13 bases between the two germline ends. CDR1 is MNHNS, CDR2 SASEGT, per germline. CDR3 bases: TGTGCCAGCAGTGAAGGCAGGGGTTGGGGCGGGGAGCTGTTTTTT. It specifies CASSEGRGWGGELFF.

The CDR3 bases are TGCAGTGCTAGCCGACAGGGAGGAATCAATCAGCCCCAGCATTTT. Residues: CSASRQGGINQPQHF. The V call is TRBV20-1, the J call TRBJ1-5; 7 bases line up with TRBD1. This CDR3 is 15 amino acids long. Per the germline V gene, CDR1 is DFQATT and CDR2 is SNEGSKA (reference sequence). V shed 3 bases, J shed 3 bases, and the junction held 8 bases outside the gene matches.

This clonotype has just a few counts. V gene TRBV4-1 combines with J gene TRBJ1-6; 7 bases map to TRBD1. The CDR3 runs 16 residues. CDR1 is MGHRA and CDR2 is YSYEKL in the germline V gene. With V trimmed by 4 bases and J by 9 bases, 12 bases remained unmatched. In DNA, the CDR3 is TGCGCCAGCAGCCCTACCGGGACAGCTCTAACTTCACCCCTCCACTTT. Residues: CASSPTGTALTSPLHF.

This clonotype showed up just a few times. The chain uses TRBV14 and TRBJ2-7, with D hard to call. The germline V and J ends were trimmed by 1 base and 2 bases, with 9 bases remaining between them. This CDR3 is 14 amino acids long. The germline CDR1 and CDR2 sequences are SGHDN and FVKESK. CDR3: CASSQAGVAYEQYF. Written as DNA, the CDR3 is TGTGCCAGCAGCCAAGCTGGGGTGGCCTACGAGCAGTACTTC.

V is TRBV6-1 and J is TRBJ1-2; 11 bases agree with TRBD1. Germline loops: CDR1 MNHNS, CDR2 SASEGT. There are 15 residues in the CDR3. V shed 4 bases, J shed 4 bases, and the junction held 5 bases outside the gene matches. As DNA, the CDR3 is TGTGCCAGCAGTGCGGACAGGGGGCTTGGCTATGGCTACACCTTC. Translation: CASSADRGLGYGYTF.

This clonotype was picked up many times. The V call is TRBV12-3 or TRBV12-4, the J call TRBJ2-7; D unclear. With 5 bases removed from V and 3 bases from J, the gap between germline ends came to 20 bases. The CDR3 totals 16 residues. The CDR3: CASSPLGGGLIYEQYF. In nucleotides, the CDR3 is TGTGCCAGCAGTCCCCTAGGTGGTGGTCTGATCTACGAGCAGTACTTC.

This chain connects TRBV11-2 to TRBJ2-5; D call uncertain. The J call may be in error: the DNA end matches TRBJ2-7 better. The germline V gene has CDR1 SGHAT and CDR2 FQNNGV. The CDR3 runs to 13 residues. This chain's CDR3 is CASSLSAQIEQYF. CDR3 DNA: TGTGCCAGCAGCTTATCCGCCCAGATCGAGCAGTACTTC.